This T cell receptor beta chain was captured by sequencing in a study of T cell responses to AZD1222 COVID-19 vaccine (dated by TCRdb to 2020 to 2023). For context, the study as a whole: TCR sequencing was performed for 230 to 250 trial participants, of whom about 200 were given two doses of AZD1222 and 26 were given two doses of MenACWY control vaccine. Trial participants were enrolled into age subgroups of 18-55, 56-69 and 70-plus years, which contained about 150, 27 and 61 TCR-sequenced participants, respectively. What the authors observed across the whole study: After two AZD1222 doses, spike-specific TCR breadth and depth were significantly higher than at day 0 and than in MenACWY recipients. Nearly half of unique spike-specific TCRs reportedly recognized epitopes outside regions mutated in the B.1.351 and B.1.1.7 variants. Participants were mostly white British and included more females than males, and it was suggested by the authors that clonal diversity may have been underestimated. The whole spike protein was spanned by vaccine-associated CD4 TCRs, and dominant responses were seen in regions 160-218 and 743-854. Because no samples from the day 14 peak response were available, repertoires could be characterized only after the peak T cell response. In the small 56-69-year group, the increase in depth fell short of significance, most likely because of low power. Conclusions about previously exposed vaccinees were limited because only a handful of AZD1222 recipients were SARS-CoV-2 seropositive at baseline.

V was cut back by 8 bases and J by 8 bases, leaving a gap of 13 bases between them. The CDR1 and CDR2 encoded by the germline V gene are MDHEN and SYDVKM. The CDR3 covers 12 residues, taking in both the cysteine and the phenylalanine. This entry keeps only the CDR3 DNA: 36 bases, framed from base 1. Explained via the paper, the time point label denotes: sample from adult after SARS-CoV-2 infection, after symptom onset. A couple of convalescent COVID-19 patients, sampled after symptom onset from adults with prior SARS-CoV-2 infection, were also TCR-sequenced for comparison. The CDR3 regions of human TCRbeta chains were analyzed by immunosequencing. As for how the authors treated the data: Repertoire TCRs were matched against a reference library of SARS-CoV-2-specific TCRs generated with the MIRA antigen-specificity platform. Breadth was defined as the fraction of unique TCRs that were SARS-CoV-2-associated, and depth was defined as the fraction of total T cells that were SARS-CoV-2-associated. Using the MIRA data, each spike-specific TCR was assigned both to the spike region to which the TCR was reactive and to a CD4 or CD8 class. Log10-transformed breadth and depth values were compared by one-way ANOVA with Sidak's multiple comparisons tests. TCRdb re-hosts the immuneACCESS table, in-frame sequences only. Its copies lack some clones; in the studies checked, an unresolved V gene accounts for under half of them, and the cause for the rest is not known. That table is the source of V, J and clone size, and D and trimming were worked out from the DNA. In all, the sample holds about 150,000 clones, and approximately 86% of those were seen once. The ten largest clones take up roughly 6.9% of the sample.

This clone was recorded once. The specificity of this receptor is unknown. The record has no base qualities; no much larger clone is one base away. The V gene is TRBV28 and the J gene is TRBJ2-1; perhaps TRBD1 is the D gene, with 7 bases matching. Sequences were derived from peripheral blood, sampled after recovery from COVID-19. The sequence was obtained from an adult who had recovered from COVID-19. The encoded CDR3 is CASGGGGDEQFF. The DNA sequence is as follows: TGTGCCAGCGGCGGAGGGGGCGATGAGCAGTTCTTC.